A few counts support the clone carrying this T cell receptor (beta chain). Its specificity is unknown. The CDR3 is 15 amino acids. Germline-derived CDR1 and CDR2 are SGHRS and YFSETQ. V was shortened by 2 bases and J by 5 bases, with 16 bases between the two germline ends. These data are taken from a study of CD8 T cells in ankylosing spondylitis. Study outcomes and limitations: With a CD8+ phenotype, disease-linked clones were relatively rare in peripheral blood. Blood from ankylosing spondylitis patients appeared to carry a characteristic roughly 8-variant TCR beta motif. The clones that were linked to disease were reported to be significantly enriched in matched synovial fluid samples from ankylosing spondylitis patients.

Quantitative molecular-barcoded 5'-RACE generated the TCR beta libraries. MiXCR was run by TCRdb on the 5' RACE reads, yielding one entry per CDR3 protein. The sample carries 300,000 to 400,000 distinct CDR3 sequences, 20% to 25% recorded once. Sequenced: blood, either unsorted or a sorted T cell fraction (not recorded which). This sequence joins TRBV5-1 and TRBJ2-5; possibly TRBD2 for D (5 bases). This sequence was found in a male donor with ankylosing spondylitis. CDR3 sequence reads: CASSFWPDSGETQYF. In nucleotides, the CDR3 is TGCGCCAGCAGCTTTTGGCCGGACTCGGGGGAGACCCAGTACTTC.